This TCR beta chain was sequenced during a study of spatial heterogeneity in lung cancer. Study details: Where they were available, follow-up PBMC samples were sequenced, at a median of about 2 years after resection.

A distinct unique molecular identifier was carried by each TCR cDNA molecule. TCRdb ran MiXCR on the 5' RACE reads and lists one entry per CDR3 protein. The profile shows about 20,000 distinct CDR3 sequences, about 8.9% of them singletons. This clonotype has ten or more counts. This CDR3 comprises 17 residues. V lost 3 bases and J lost 0, with 15 bases in between. Germline CDR1 is KGHSH and CDR2 is LQKENI. Time point in this sample: blood at routine non-recurrence follow-up after resection. V and J are TRBV18 and TRBJ2-4; D unresolved. The origin of this receptor is a male donor with early-stage non-small cell lung cancer. This sample comprised PBMCs, obtained at follow-up. The CDR3 spells CASSPGPAELAKNIQYF. The CDR3 DNA reads as TGTGCCAGCTCACCCGGGCCGGCGGAATTAGCCAAAAACATTCAGTACTTC.